A single sample is the source of the 5 T cell receptor beta chains below, sequenced in a study of blood T cell repertoires in COVID-19. Sequenced by immunoSEQ multiplex PCR; TCRdb stores in-frame clones only, minus some. The sample includes more than 300,000 clones, 85% to 90% of them seen just once. Sequenced input: peripheral blood. The source of these receptors is a woman in her 30s with COVID-19, enrolled during active disease.

This chain links TRBV5-1 with TRBJ1-3, with 9 positions matching TRBD1. This CDR3 comprises 14 residues. Trimming at V came to 4 bases and at J to 4 bases, leaving 3 bases not matched to a gene. Germline V CDR1 and CDR2: SGHRS, YFSETQ. The CDR3 here is CASSRGTGGNTIYF. DNA for the CDR3: TGCGCCAGCAGCCGCGGGACAGGGGGAAACACCATATATTTT.

In this sample, this clone turned up a few times. CDR3 residues: CASSLETGLEAFF. CDR3 DNA sequence: TGCGCCAGCAGCTTGGAAACGGGTCTTGAAGCTTTCTTT. V gene TRBV5-1 combines with J gene TRBJ1-1; D gene uncertain. From germline, CDR1 is SGHRS and CDR2 YFSETQ. CDR3 size: 13 residues. The ends were cut back, 0 bases at V and 7 bases at J, with 10 bases in the middle. The full variable domain, in which reference TRBV5-1 and TRBJ1-1 provide the parts outside the CDR3, is KAGVTQTPRYLIKTRGQQVTLSCSPISGHRSVSWYQQTPGQGLQFLFEYFSETQRNKGNFPGRFSGRQFSNSRSEMNVSTLELGDSALYLCASSLETGLEAFFGQGTRLTVV.

The DNA of the CDR3 is TGTGCCAGCAGCCCCCAGAGGGGGTCTTACTATGGCTACACCTTC. Amino acid sequence: CASSPQRGSYYGYTF. The chain is built from TRBV7-8 and TRBJ1-2; D possibly corresponds to TRBD1 (6 bases). Germline values: CDR1 SGHVS, CDR2 FQNEAQ. The CDR3 covers 15 residues. The ends were cut back, 5 bases at V and 3 bases at J, with 16 bases in the middle.

This rearrangement joins TRBV20-1 to TRBJ1-5; no firm D call. Germline V CDR1 and CDR2: DFQATT, SNEGSKA (reference sequence). Trimming removed 3 bases at V and 2 bases at J, with 14 bases between. The CDR3 sequence is 15 residues long. This chain's CDR3 is CSASEGGIGNQPQHF. The CDR3, as DNA: TGCAGTGCTAGTGAAGGAGGAATTGGCAATCAGCCCCAGCATTTT.

This chain uses TRBV5-5 with TRBJ2-2; 9 nucleotides align to TRBD1. Germline CDR1 SGHKS, CDR2 YYEKEE (reference sequence). This CDR3 has 15 residues. Unmatched junction bases numbered 3, after V lost 4 bases and J lost 2 bases. The CDR3 loop reads CASSRDRDNTGELFF. CDR3 sequence (DNA): TGTGCCAGCAGCCGGGACAGGGATAACACCGGGGAGCTGTTTTTT.